Listed below are T cell receptor beta chains from one sample, sequenced in a study of shared T cell receptors in the human thymus. The repertoire was sequenced with immunoSEQ multiplex PCR; TCRdb's copy has only in-frame clones and lacks some. The sample has some 700,000 clones, 80% to 90% seen once. The same data also went into a second study, on human thymus T cells.

The specimen was thymocytes. Receptors were obtained from a girl under two years old with a congenital heart defect. Each CDR3 is given with its conserved first and last residue. A D gene is named only where the DNA matches it firmly. Size tells how often a clone was seen (once, few, many) or the class of an expanded clone, and some rows leave it out.

cdr3_length: 14; j_call: TRBJ1-2; v_call: TRBV29-1; d_call: -; clone_size: -; cdr3_aa: CSVEESRENYGYTF; cdr3_nt: TGCAGCGTTGAAGAATCACGAGAGAACTATGGCTACACCTTC
cdr3_length: 16; j_call: TRBJ2-5; v_call: TRBV5-1; d_call: -; clone_size: -; cdr3_aa: CASSPAAAGGQETQYF; cdr3_nt: TGCGCCAGCAGCCCCGCGGCTGCTGGGGGGCAAGAGACCCAGTACTTC
cdr3_length: 16; j_call: TRBJ2-5; v_call: TRBV5-1; d_call: -; clone_size: -; cdr3_aa: CASSLASAGFQETQYF; cdr3_nt: TGCGCCAGCAGCTTGGCCTCGGCGGGGTTCCAAGAGACCCAGTACTTC
cdr3_length: 14; j_call: TRBJ2-7; v_call: TRBV5-1; d_call: TRBD1; clone_size: -; cdr3_aa: CASSSGQGTYEQYF; cdr3_nt: TGCGCCAGCAGCTCAGGACAGGGCACCTACGAGCAGTACTTC
cdr3_length: 13; j_call: TRBJ1-1; v_call: TRBV10-1; d_call: -; clone_size: -; cdr3_aa: CASRQDQNTEAFF; cdr3_nt: TGCGCCAGCCGACAGGACCAGAACACTGAAGCTTTCTTT
cdr3_length: 14; j_call: TRBJ2-5; v_call: TRBV6-5; d_call: -; clone_size: -; cdr3_aa: CASSSLLHLGTQYF; cdr3_nt: TGTGCCAGCAGTTCCCTACTCCATCTAGGGACCCAGTACTTC
cdr3_length: 13; j_call: TRBJ2-7; v_call: TRBV6-5; d_call: -; clone_size: -; cdr3_aa: CASSTPVGYEQYF; cdr3_nt: TGTGCCAGCAGTACCCCGGTCGGGTACGAGCAGTACTTC
cdr3_length: 18; j_call: TRBJ1-2; v_call: TRBV27; d_call: -; clone_size: -; cdr3_aa: CASSLSSGKNREYYGYTF; cdr3_nt: TGTGCCAGCAGTTTATCGTCTGGGAAAAACAGGGAGTACTATGGCTACACCTTC
cdr3_length: 19; j_call: TRBJ2-7; v_call: TRBV2; d_call: TRBD1; clone_size: once; cdr3_aa: CASRGFRDRGPRGPHEQYF; cdr3_nt: TGTGCCAGCAGGGGCTTCCGGGACAGGGGTCCCAGGGGGCCTCACGAGCAGTACTTC
cdr3_length: 15; j_call: TRBJ2-3; v_call: TRBV27; d_call: -; clone_size: few; cdr3_aa: CASSSIGRGSDTQYF; cdr3_nt: TGTGCCAGCAGTTCCATAGGTCGGGGGTCAGATACGCAGTATTTT
cdr3_length: 10; j_call: TRBJ1-2; v_call: TRBV20-1; d_call: -; clone_size: -; cdr3_aa: CSARADGYTF; cdr3_nt: TGCAGTGCTAGAGCCGATGGCTACACCTTC
cdr3_length: 15; j_call: TRBJ1-2; v_call: TRBV9; d_call: -; clone_size: -; cdr3_aa: CASSVGCSGEDGYTF; cdr3_nt: TGTGCCAGCAGCGTAGGATGTTCGGGGGAAGATGGCTACACCTTC
cdr3_length: 14; j_call: TRBJ1-2; v_call: TRBV10-3; d_call: TRBD1; clone_size: -; cdr3_aa: CAIRSRDRDYGYTF; cdr3_nt: TGTGCCATCAGAAGCCGGGACAGGGACTATGGCTACACCTTC
cdr3_length: 15; j_call: TRBJ2-6; v_call: TRBV7-9; d_call: -; clone_size: -; cdr3_aa: CASTPGASGANVLTF; cdr3_nt: TGTGCCAGCACCCCGGGAGCCTCTGGGGCCAACGTCCTGACTTTC
cdr3_length: 14; j_call: TRBJ1-2; v_call: TRBV9; d_call: TRBD1; clone_size: -; cdr3_aa: CASSASVGQGYRTF; cdr3_nt: TGTGCCAGCAGCGCCTCCGTGGGACAGGGATATAGAACCTTC
cdr3_length: 10; j_call: TRBJ1-2; v_call: TRBV30; d_call: -; clone_size: -; cdr3_aa: CAWGDYFYTF; cdr3_nt: TGTGCCTGGGGAGACTACTTCTACACCTTC
cdr3_length: 16; j_call: TRBJ1-1; v_call: TRBV27; d_call: TRBD1; clone_size: -; cdr3_aa: CASSLSDRGRNTEAFF; cdr3_nt: TGTGCCAGCAGTTTGTCGGACAGGGGGAGGAACACTGAAGCTTTCTTT
cdr3_length: 14; j_call: TRBJ1-1; v_call: TRBV5-1; d_call: -; clone_size: -; cdr3_aa: CASSPGDGNTEAFF; cdr3_nt: TGCGCCAGCAGCCCAGGGGACGGGAACACTGAAGCTTTCTTT
cdr3_length: 14; j_call: TRBJ1-5; v_call: TRBV19; d_call: TRBD1; clone_size: few; cdr3_aa: CASSITGGSVPQHF; cdr3_nt: TGTGCCAGTAGTATAACAGGGGGCTCGGTGCCCCAGCATTTT
cdr3_length: 12; j_call: TRBJ1-2; v_call: TRBV19; d_call: TRBD1; clone_size: -; cdr3_aa: CASGTGGDGYTF; cdr3_nt: TGTGCCAGCGGGACAGGGGGAGATGGCTACACCTTC